Below, 31 T cell receptor beta chains from the same sample are listed, as sequenced in a study of CD8 T cells in Susac syndrome (dated by TCRdb to the late 2010s). The protocol used for the library was the immunoSEQ multiplex PCR assay. RNA was extracted with the RNeasy kit and roughly 0.45 to 1 ug was reverse transcribed using random hexamers. TCRdb reprocessing: public reads trimmed at Q25 with fastp, clones called with MiXCR, in-frame beta chains kept. Rows with a matching CDR3 protein are joined into one entry that keeps the most common DNA and genes. This sample holds about 240,000 distinct CDR3 sequences; less than 96% were observed only once. The top ten clones comprise approximately 0.1% of the sample. The sequenced sample consisted of CD4+ T cells from PBMCs. These receptors were collected from a human donor with Susac syndrome.

The chain uses TRBV18 and TRBJ1-2, with 7 bases fitting TRBD1. The CDR3 totals 13 residues. V lost 5 bases to trimming and J lost 5 bases; unmatched junction nucleotides: 5. Germline V gene data show CDR1 as KGHSH and CDR2 as LQKENI. CDR3 protein: CASSIDRDYGYTF. The CDR3 coding sequence is TGTGCCAGCTCAATTGACAGGGATTATGGCTACACCTTC.

This clonotype was found once. The V and J genes are TRBV30 and TRBJ1-1, with no clear D. The length of the CDR3 is 16 residues. V was shortened by 2 bases and J by 4 bases, with 20 bases between the two germline ends. Germline CDR1 is GTSNPN and CDR2 is SVGIG (reference sequence). For the CDR3, the DNA is TGTGCCTGGAGTCTCTTCCAGTCCGTCGAGGGCACTGAAGCTTTCTTT. It yields the protein CAWSLFQSVEGTEAFF.

V gene TRBV29-1 combines with J gene TRBJ1-1; maybe TRBD1 (6 bases). Trimming shortened V by 7 bases and J by 6 bases, and 27 bases separated the two germline ends. Germline CDR1 and CDR2: SQVTM and ANQGSEA. The CDR3 sequence is 16 residues long. CDR3 DNA sequence: TGCAGCGCCCACCCGGCGGGTTGGGGGCGGGGGGCTGAAGCTTTCTTT. Translated: CSAHPAGWGRGAEAFF. Full variable domain (rest looked up from reference TRBV29-1 and TRBJ1-1): SAVISQKPSRDICQRGTSLTIQCQVDSQVTMMFWYRQQPGQSLTLIATANQGSEATYESGFVIDKFPISRPNLTFSTLTVSNMSPEDSSIYLCSAHPAGWGRGAEAFFGQGTRLTVV.

This chain links TRBV20-1 with TRBJ2-2; D call uncertain. V shed 3 bases and J shed 6 bases, with 8 bases lying between them. This CDR3 contains 12 residues. Germline V gene sequence: CDR1 DFQATT, CDR2 SNEGSKA (reference sequence). The CDR3 loop reads CSARRVAGELFF. CDR3 DNA sequence: TGCAGTGCTAGGCGTGTCGCCGGGGAGCTGTTTTTT.

This chain uses TRBV30 with TRBJ1-2; D gene uncertain. The CDR3 has 11 amino acids. The germline V gene encodes CDR1 GTSNPN and CDR2 SVGIG (reference sequence). Trimming took 5 bases from V and 8 from J, leaving 12 bases between them. The DNA of the CDR3 is TGTGCCTGGGGGGAAGGTTACGGCTACACCTTC. Its translation is CAWGEGYGYTF.

The chain combines TRBV30 with TRBJ1-2; the match to TRBD1 covers 8 bases. After removal of 5 bases from V and 4 bases from J, the junction contained 12 bases not matched to a gene. The CDR3 covers 15 residues. Germline-derived CDR1 and CDR2 are GTSNPN and SVGIG (reference sequence). CDR3 loop: CAWDRGVPGLYGYTF. The CDR3 DNA follows: TGTGCCTGGGACAGGGGAGTCCCGGGGCTCTATGGCTACACCTTC. Drawing the rest from reference TRBV30 and TRBJ1-2, the complete variable domain is SQTIHQWPATLVQPVGSPLSLECTVEGTSNPNLYWYRQAAGRGLQLLFYSVGIGQISSEVPQNLSASRPQDRQFILSSKKLLLSDSGFYLCAWDRGVPGLYGYTFGSGTRLTVV.

The chain recombines TRBV2 with TRBJ1-5; D gene ambiguous. Trimming took 2 bases from V and 3 from J, leaving 8 bases between them. CDR1 and CDR2 from the germline V gene are SNHLY and FYNNEI. The CDR3 covers 14 residues. The CDR3 bases are TGTGCCAGCAGTGAATGGGCTAACAATCAGCCCCAGCATTTT. It is translated as CASSEWANNQPQHF.

This clonotype was recorded only once. This rearrangement joins TRBV23-1 to TRBJ2-7; TRBD1 or TRBD2 may be the D gene (6 bases each). TRBV23-1 is known as an ORF, though its function is uncertain. Trimming stripped 2 bases from V and 2 bases from J, with 25 bases between. CDR3 length: 19 residues. CDR3 nucleotide sequence: TGCGCCAGCAGTCAAAAGGGGTGCGGGACAAGGGGAAGGACCTACGAGCAGTACTTC. It encodes CASSQKGCGTRGRTYEQYF.

This chain connects TRBV29-1 to TRBJ2-5; D perhaps matches TRBD1 (7 bases). The V gene lost 6 bases and the J gene lost 1 base, with 18 bases spanning the gap. The CDR3 spans 15 residues. CDR1 is SQVTM, CDR2 ANQGSEA, per germline. CDR3 bases: TGCAGCGTCCATACCGCAGGGGGGACCCAAGAGACCCAGTACTTC. It translates to CSVHTAGGTQETQYF.

This chain joins TRBV12-5 and TRBJ2-2; 11 bases align to TRBD2. The CDR3 is 16 amino acids. Germline V lookup: CDR1 LGHNT, CDR2 FRNRAP. J gave up 4 bases and V 5 bases, and 6 bases lay outside the gene matches. The DNA of the CDR3 is TGTGCTAGTGGTGTACCGGGACTAGCGGTCACCGGGGAGCTGTTTTTT. Amino acid sequence: CASGVPGLAVTGELFF. The full variable domain, its missing parts supplied by reference TRBV12-5 and TRBJ2-2, is DARVTQTPRHKVTEMGQEVTMRCQPILGHNTVFWYRQTMMQGLELLAYFRNRAPLDDSGMPKDRFSAEMPDATLATLKIQPSEPRDSAVYFCASGVPGLAVTGELFFGEGSRLTVL.

The chain couples TRBV11-2 to TRBJ2-1; tentatively, D is TRBD2 (6 bases). Germline V gives CDR1 SGHAT, CDR2 FQNNGV. With 5 bases removed from V and 12 bases from J, the gap between germline ends came to 11 bases. This CDR3 has 11 residues. The CDR3 loop reads CASSKEEGQFF. CDR3 in DNA: TGTGCCAGCAGCAAAGAGGAGGGGCAGTTCTTC. Looking up the rest from reference TRBV11-2 and TRBJ2-1 gives the full variable domain: EAGVAQSPRYKIIEKRQSVAFWCNPISGHATLYWYQQILGQGPKLLIQFQNNGVVDDSQLPKDRFSAERLKGVDSTLKIQPAKLEDSAVYLCASSKEEGQFFGPGTRLTVL.

The V call is TRBV5-1, the J call TRBJ2-5, with no clear D. CDR3 length: 12 residues. CDR1 and CDR2 (germline): SGHRS, YFSETQ. Trimming removed 2 bases from V and 3 bases from J, with 5 bases in between. Here the CDR3 DNA reads TGCGCCAGCAGCTTCAGCGAAGAGACCCAGTACTTC. Translated: CASSFSEETQYF.

This sequence joins TRBV20-1 and TRBJ1-1; D is ambiguous. The CDR3 has 11 amino acids. Germline assignment: CDR1 DFQATT and CDR2 SNEGSKA (reference sequence). V lost 7 bases and J lost 1, with 7 bases in between. In nucleotides, the CDR3 is TGCAGTGTTTGGCAGAACACTGAAGCTTTCTTT. This translates into CSVWQNTEAFF.

The count of this clonotype is one. The rearrangement joins TRBV30 to TRBJ2-7; perhaps TRBD2 as D (6 bases). The germline V and J ends were trimmed by 0 bases and 6 bases, with 9 bases remaining between them. The CDR3 covers 12 residues. Germline values: CDR1 GTSNPN, CDR2 SVGIG (reference sequence). The chain's CDR3 is CAWSVSGREQYF. In DNA form, the CDR3 reads TGTGCCTGGAGTGTTAGCGGACGCGAGCAGTACTTC.

The chain links TRBV29-1 to TRBJ2-3; D is uncertain. The germline gives CDR1 SQVTM, CDR2 ANQGSEA. The V gene lost 7 bases and the J gene lost 4 bases, with 18 bases spanning the gap. The CDR3 totals 14 residues. The CDR3 DNA is TGCAGCGCCGCTCTGGAAGCCTGGGCAGATACGCAGTATTTT. Translating it yields CSAALEAWADTQYF.

This clonotype was picked up one time. V is TRBV6-5 and J is TRBJ1-2; D might be TRBD1 (6 bases). CDR3 size: 13 residues. Per the germline V gene, CDR1 is MNHEY and CDR2 is SVGAGI. The ends were cut back, 5 bases at V and 4 bases at J, with 11 bases in the middle. DNA for the CDR3: TGTGCCAGCAGTCGGACAGCGGGCTATGGCTACACCTTC. Protein product: CASSRTAGYGYTF.

The chain has TRBV10-3 and TRBJ2-1; no definite D call. The germline V gene has CDR1 ENHRY and CDR2 SYGVKD. This CDR3 spans 12 amino acids. With 4 bases removed from V and 4 bases from J, the gap between germline ends came to 5 bases. The CDR3 DNA reads as TGTGCCATCAGTGGATCTTACAATGAGCAGTTCTTC. Its protein product is CAISGSYNEQFF.

This rearrangement joins TRBV19 to TRBJ1-1; TRBD1 matches at 7 bases. With V trimmed by 8 bases and J by 4 bases, 10 bases remained unmatched. The germline V gene encodes CDR1 LNHDA and CDR2 SQIVND (reference sequence). CDR3 length: 14 residues. The CDR3 region is CASCTGVLTTEAFF. For the CDR3, the DNA is TGTGCCAGTTGTACAGGGGTCCTAACCACTGAAGCTTTCTTT. The full variable domain, its missing parts supplied by reference TRBV19 and TRBJ1-1, is DGGITQSPKYLFRKEGQNVTLSCEQNLNHDAMYWYRQDPGQGLRLIYYSQIVNDFQKGDIAEGYSVSREKKESFPLTVTSAQKNPTAFYLCASCTGVLTTEAFFGQGTRLTVV.

The J gene is TRBJ1-5, the V gene TRBV2, with D unresolved. Germline V gives CDR1 SNHLY, CDR2 FYNNEI. This CDR3 has 13 residues. With 7 bases removed from V and 5 bases from J, the gap between germline ends came to 12 bases. CDR3 sequence: CASKRGRDQPQHF. Here the CDR3 DNA reads TGTGCCAGCAAACGGGGAAGGGATCAGCCCCAGCATTTT.

The chain couples TRBV4-1 to TRBJ1-1; 10 positions match TRBD1. V was clipped by 1 base and J by 8 bases; unmatched bases: 16. Per germline, CDR1 MGHRA and CDR2 YSYEKL. The CDR3 has 18 residues. The CDR3 DNA reads as TGCGCCAGCAGCCAAGTAGTCCCGGGACAGGGGACGATCGTGGAAGCTTTCTTT. As protein: CASSQVVPGQGTIVEAFF.

V gene TRBV27 combines with J gene TRBJ1-2; TRBD1 aligns across 9 bases. With V trimmed by 4 bases and J by 6 bases, 6 bases remained unmatched. Looked up from germline, CDR1 is MNHEY and CDR2 is SMNVEV (reference sequence). The CDR3 sequence is 14 residues long. CDR3 nucleotides: TGTGCCAGCAGTTCCTCTGGGACAGGGAATGGCTACACCTTC. Translated: CASSSSGTGNGYTF.

J is TRBJ1-4 and V is TRBV12-3 or TRBV12-4; perhaps TRBD1 as D (6 bases). This CDR3 spans 16 amino acids. V was clipped by 6 bases and J by 3 bases, with 17 bases between them. The CDR3, as DNA: TGTGCCAGCAGCCAACAAGGACAGTCCGCTAATGAAAAACTGTTTTTT. Residues: CASSQQGQSANEKLFF.

The chain employs TRBV15 and TRBJ2-7; D is perhaps TRBD2 (6 bases). Per germline, CDR1 LNHNV and CDR2 YYDKDF (reference sequence). CDR3 length: 14 amino acids. Trimming took 0 bases from V and 1 from J, leaving 7 bases between them. The CDR3 loop reads CATSREGGSYEQYF. The CDR3 coding sequence is TGTGCCACCAGCAGAGAGGGGGGATCCTACGAGCAGTACTTC.

The gene calls are TRBV3-1 and TRBJ2-5; D possibly corresponds to TRBD2 (5 bases). In germline, CDR1 is LGHDT, CDR2 YNNKEL (reference sequence). The CDR3 sequence is 14 residues long. Trimming removed 4 bases from V and 0 bases from J, with 9 bases in between. The CDR3 loop is CASSRSDYQETQYF. The CDR3, as DNA: TGTGCCAGCAGCCGGTCGGACTACCAAGAGACCCAGTACTTC.

The chain links TRBV7-8 to TRBJ2-7; 7 bases fit TRBD2. The ends lost 5 bases at V and 4 bases at J; junction bases unmatched: 14. The germline gives CDR1 SGHVS, CDR2 FQNEAQ. The CDR3 contains 16 residues. The DNA for the CDR3 is TGTGCCAGCAGCCCCGACGGGGCGGGAGTTAGGTACGAGCAGTACTTC. This gives the protein CASSPDGAGVRYEQYF. Full variable domain (missing parts from reference TRBV7-8 and TRBJ2-7): GAGVSQSPRYKVAKRGQDVALRCDPISGHVSLFWYQQALGQGPEFLTYFQNEAQLDKSGLPSDRFFAERPEGSVSTLKIQRTQQEDSAVYLCASSPDGAGVRYEQYFGPGTRLTVT.

This chain uses TRBV6-5 with TRBJ2-5; maybe TRBD2 (5 bases). CDR1 and CDR2 from the germline V gene are MNHEY and SVGAGI. V gave up 5 bases and J gave up 4 bases, with 11 bases separating them. The CDR3 covers 13 residues. The CDR3 nucleotides are TGTGCCAGCAGTCGGGATCTTGGAGAGACCCAGTACTTC. As protein: CASSRDLGETQYF.

The V call is TRBV3-1, the J call TRBJ2-7; TRBD2 agrees at 10 bases. The CDR3 contains 16 residues. With 4 bases clipped from V and 2 bases from J, the junction kept 8 bases outside the gene matches. Germline CDR1 LGHDT, CDR2 YNNKEL (reference sequence). In DNA, the CDR3 is TGTGCCAGCAGCCGCCTTGGGAGCGGGAGGGCCTACGAGCAGTACTTC. Protein product: CASSRLGSGRAYEQYF.

The chain couples TRBV20-1 to TRBJ2-7, with 13 bases lining up with TRBD2. V trimming: 0 bases; J trimming: 7 bases; junction bases outside the gene matches: 6. Germline V lookup: CDR1 DFQATT, CDR2 SNEGSKA (reference sequence). The CDR3 has 15 residues. For the CDR3, the DNA is TGCAGTGCTAGAGAGCGGACTAGCGGGAGTAGGGAGCAGTACTTC. Residues: CSARERTSGSREQYF.

This rearrangement joins TRBV7-9 to TRBJ1-1; D gene uncertain. V was clipped by 6 bases and J by 8 bases, with 7 bases between them. The CDR3 extends over 10 amino acids. Per germline, CDR1 SEHNR and CDR2 FQNEAQ (reference sequence). The CDR3 reads CASRRTEAFF. DNA of the CDR3: TGTGCCAGCAGACGAACGGAAGCTTTCTTT.

J is TRBJ1-2 and V is TRBV29-1; TRBD1 is a possible D gene (5 bases). Germline V CDR1 and CDR2: SQVTM, ANQGSEA. This CDR3 has 12 residues. Trimming left V 3 bases short and J 4 bases short, with 9 bases between. CDR3: CSVDPGPYGYTF. The DNA for the CDR3 is TGCAGCGTTGATCCGGGACCCTATGGCTACACCTTC.

The chain uses TRBV4-2 and TRBJ2-1, with D uncertain. Looked up from germline, CDR1 is LGHNA and CDR2 is YNFKEQ. The CDR3 consists of 17 residues. V was shortened by 0 bases and J by 0 bases, with 12 bases between the two germline ends. CDR3 sequence reads: CASSQDDASSSYNEQFF. The CDR3, as DNA: TGTGCCAGCAGCCAAGATGACGCTTCCAGCTCCTACAATGAGCAGTTCTTC.